This record looks at one T cell receptor (beta chain) sequence and its context. The specificity of this receptor is unknown. Nothing much larger sits one base from this clone, and base qualities are not available. Genomic DNA extracted from blood was used in amounts of about 240-550 ng for amplification of TRB repertoires. There are 17 amino acids in the CDR3, from cysteine to phenylalanine inclusive. Only the CDR3 region is kept as DNA, spanning 51 bases read in frame from base 1. Germline trimming amounts to 5 bases on V and 7 bases on J, with 14 as the count of junction bases outside the gene matches. Per the germline V gene, MRHNA is the CDR1 and SNTAGT is the CDR2. Sequencing instrument: Illumina MiSeq. TRB rearrangements were amplified by multiplex PCR with BIOMED2 TRB-A/B primer pools. Illumina-compatible adapters and 7-nucleotide sample barcodes were added to the amplicons in two consecutive PCRs. All library PCRs used Phusion HS II polymerase. The amplicons were purified from gel with the NucleoSpin Gel and PCR Clean-up kit, measured on Qubit, and combined at roughly 4.4 nM. The quality of the amplicon pool was checked on an Agilent 2100 Bioanalyzer prior to Illumina next-generation sequencing. In the paper's pipeline: MiXCR 3.0.8 with the default MiXCR reference library was used to annotate TRB rearrangements. Sequences with fewer than 2 reads and non-productive reads were filtered out, and every unique CDR3 nucleotide sequence was treated as a single clone. R 3.5.1 was used to calculate clonality, diversity, richness and V-J gene usage. GLIPH2 was used to cluster TCRs by CDR3 similarity, and OLGA was used to calculate generation probabilities. Only GLIPH2 clusters with at least four unique TCR clonotypes present in at least three individuals were retained. TCRdb trimmed the raw reads at Q25, called clones with MiXCR and kept productive beta chains. Duplicate CDR3 protein sequences are folded into a single record with the most common DNA and genes. TCRdb, not the original authors, processed these V and J calls. Counted in this sample were about 11,000 distinct CDR3 sequences; around a third of them appeared once. Of the sample, over 15% falls within the top ten clones.

The data derive from a study of T and B cells in COVID-19 patients (dated by TCRdb to the early 2020s). Background on the whole study: In this study, adaptive immunity was profiled in COVID-19 patients who either had active infection or had recovered, using TRB and IGH repertoire sequencing of peripheral blood. Median age was about 30 years in the recovered cohort versus roughly 70 years in the active-infection cohort. As many as 9 follow-up blood samples were taken per patient, and some of the samples covered different disease stages within the same individual. The TCR and BCR sequence repository comprised roughly 40 patients and approximately 72 time points, with over 8 million TCR sequences analysed. In the active-infection cohort, about 90% of the 20 patients had comorbidities linked to unfavorable COVID-19 outcome. Two patients were included in both the recovered and active cohorts because samples were available from active disease and after recovery. For the repertoire analyses, the comparison was an age-matched reference group of approximately 39 healthy donors who were negative for COVID-19 antibodies. Critical illness requiring mechanical ventilation or ECMO was present in most of the 20 patients in the active-infection cohort. A recovered cohort was made up of roughly 18 patients contributing 20 samples, mostly after mild to moderate COVID-19 managed as outpatients.

Study-wide findings and limitations: The reported TCR clusters were said to need prospective validation before any clinical use. Blood samples obtained from mildly ill patients during symptoms, as well as early samples obtained from severe cases, were available only in scarce numbers. A total of roughly 2,500 exclusive TCR clusters, including approximately 30 low-pGen clusters, were found in the recovered cohort. Specific T cell subsets (CD4+/Treg/CD8+) and sorted SARS-CoV-2-responsive or tetramer+ T cells had not yet been sequenced, and these experiments were ongoing. TRB repertoires were highly clonal in active COVID-19, whereas diversity and richness at recovery rose above healthy donor levels. Strongly skewed TRBV/TRBJ gene usage was reported in patients with COVID-19. The cohort was considered too small for HLA contributions to COVID-19 susceptibility or severity to be assessed.

The sequencing input was blood. This TCR was recovered from a human donor with active COVID-19. The rearrangement combines TRBV6-4 with TRBJ2-7; the central 13 bases match TRBD2. The bases are TGTGCCAGCAGTAAGTCCGGGACTAGCGGGGACTACAATGAGCAGTACTTC. The encoded protein is CASSKSGTSGDYNEQYF.